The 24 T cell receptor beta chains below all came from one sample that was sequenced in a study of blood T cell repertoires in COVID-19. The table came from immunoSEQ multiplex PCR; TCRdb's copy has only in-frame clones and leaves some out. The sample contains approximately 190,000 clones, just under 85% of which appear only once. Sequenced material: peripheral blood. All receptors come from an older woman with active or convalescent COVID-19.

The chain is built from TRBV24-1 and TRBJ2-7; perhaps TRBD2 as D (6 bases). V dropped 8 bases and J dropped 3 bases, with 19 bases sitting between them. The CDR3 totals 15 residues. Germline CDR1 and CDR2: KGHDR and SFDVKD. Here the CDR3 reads CATIPFGRGYYEQYF. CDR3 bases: TGTGCCACCATCCCTTTCGGGAGAGGATACTACGAGCAGTACTTC.

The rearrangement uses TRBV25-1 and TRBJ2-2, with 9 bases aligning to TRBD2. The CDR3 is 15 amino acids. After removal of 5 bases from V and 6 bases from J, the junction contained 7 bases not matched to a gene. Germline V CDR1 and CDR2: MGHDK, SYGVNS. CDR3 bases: TGTGCCAGCAGTTTGGCGGGAGGGCCTGCCGGGGAGCTGTTTTTT. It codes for CASSLAGGPAGELFF. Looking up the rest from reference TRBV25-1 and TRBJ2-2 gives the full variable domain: EADIYQTPRYLVIGTGKKITLECSQTMGHDKMYWYQQDPGMELHLIHYSYGVNSTEKGDLSSESTVSRIRTEHFPLTLESARPSHTSQYLCASSLAGGPAGELFFGEGSRLTVL.

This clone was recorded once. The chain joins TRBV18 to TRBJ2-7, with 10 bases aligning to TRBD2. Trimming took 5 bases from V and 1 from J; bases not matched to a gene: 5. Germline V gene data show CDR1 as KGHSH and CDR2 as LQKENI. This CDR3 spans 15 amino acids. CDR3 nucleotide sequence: TGTGCCAGCTCATCGCTAGCGGGAGTATCCTACGAGCAGTACTTC. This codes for CASSSLAGVSYEQYF.

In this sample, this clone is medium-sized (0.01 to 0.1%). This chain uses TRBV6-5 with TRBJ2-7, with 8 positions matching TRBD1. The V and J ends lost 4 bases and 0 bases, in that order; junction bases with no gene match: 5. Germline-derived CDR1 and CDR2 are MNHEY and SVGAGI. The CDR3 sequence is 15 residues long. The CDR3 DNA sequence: TGTGCCAGCAGTTCTCAGGGGGCGAGCTCCTACGAGCAGTACTTC. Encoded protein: CASSSQGASSYEQYF.

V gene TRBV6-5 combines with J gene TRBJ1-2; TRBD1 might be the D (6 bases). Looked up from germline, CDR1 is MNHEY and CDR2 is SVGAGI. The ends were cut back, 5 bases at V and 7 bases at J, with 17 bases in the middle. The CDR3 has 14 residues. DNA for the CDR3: TGTGCCAGCAGTAAGACAGGAGTCGGCGCTGGCTACACCTTC. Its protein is CASSKTGVGAGYTF.

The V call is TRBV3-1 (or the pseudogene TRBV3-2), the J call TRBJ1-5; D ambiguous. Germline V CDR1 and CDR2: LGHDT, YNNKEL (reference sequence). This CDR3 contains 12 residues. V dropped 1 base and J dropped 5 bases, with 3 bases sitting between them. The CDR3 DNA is TGTGCCAGCAGCCAAGGCGATCAGCCCCAGCATTTT. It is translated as CASSQGDQPQHF.

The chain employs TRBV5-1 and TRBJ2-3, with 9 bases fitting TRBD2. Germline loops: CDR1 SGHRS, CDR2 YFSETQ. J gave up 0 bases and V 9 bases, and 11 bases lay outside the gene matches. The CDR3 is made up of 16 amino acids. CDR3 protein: CATSKAGGLSTDTQYF. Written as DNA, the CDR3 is TGCGCCACCTCCAAGGCGGGAGGGCTGAGCACAGATACGCAGTATTTT.

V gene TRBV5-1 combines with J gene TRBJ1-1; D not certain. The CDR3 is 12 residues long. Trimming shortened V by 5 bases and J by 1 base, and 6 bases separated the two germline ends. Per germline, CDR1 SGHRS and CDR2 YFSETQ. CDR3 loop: CASRRANTEAFF. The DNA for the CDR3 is TGCGCCAGCAGAAGAGCGAACACTGAAGCTTTCTTT. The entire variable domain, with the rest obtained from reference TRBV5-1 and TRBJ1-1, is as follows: KAGVTQTPRYLIKTRGQQVTLSCSPISGHRSVSWYQQTPGQGLQFLFEYFSETQRNKGNFPGRFSGRQFSNSRSEMNVSTLELGDSALYLCASRRANTEAFFGQGTRLTVV.

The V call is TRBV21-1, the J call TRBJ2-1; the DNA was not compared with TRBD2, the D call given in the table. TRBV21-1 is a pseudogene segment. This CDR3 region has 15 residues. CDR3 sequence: CASSETRGSYNEQFF. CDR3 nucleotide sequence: TGTGCCAGCAGCGAAACTCGTGGCTCCTACAATGAGCAGTTCTTC.

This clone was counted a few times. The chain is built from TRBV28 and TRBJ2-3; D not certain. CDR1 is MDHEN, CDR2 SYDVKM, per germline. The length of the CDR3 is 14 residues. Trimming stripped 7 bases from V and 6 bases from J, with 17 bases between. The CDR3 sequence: CASTPRWFGDTQYF. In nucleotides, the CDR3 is TGTGCCAGCACGCCGAGGTGGTTCGGGGATACGCAGTATTTT.

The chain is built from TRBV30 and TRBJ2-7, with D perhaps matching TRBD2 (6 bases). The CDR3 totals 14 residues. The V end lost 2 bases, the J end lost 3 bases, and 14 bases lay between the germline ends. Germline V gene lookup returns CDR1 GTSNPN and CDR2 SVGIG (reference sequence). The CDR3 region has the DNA TGTGCCTGGAGTCGGGGGAGGAAAAACTACGAGCAGTACTTC. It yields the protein CAWSRGRKNYEQYF. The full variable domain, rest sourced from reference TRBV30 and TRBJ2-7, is SQTIHQWPATLVQPVGSPLSLECTVEGTSNPNLYWYRQAAGRGLQLLFYSVGIGQISSEVPQNLSASRPQDRQFILSSKKLLLSDSGFYLCAWSRGRKNYEQYFGPGTRLTVT.

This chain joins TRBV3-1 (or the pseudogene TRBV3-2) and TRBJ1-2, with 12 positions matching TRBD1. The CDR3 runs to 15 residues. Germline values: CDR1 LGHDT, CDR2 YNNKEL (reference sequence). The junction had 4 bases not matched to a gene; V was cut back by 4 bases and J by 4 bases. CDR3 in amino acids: CASSPGTGGIYGYTF. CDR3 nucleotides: TGTGCCAGCAGCCCCGGGACAGGGGGCATCTATGGCTACACCTTC.

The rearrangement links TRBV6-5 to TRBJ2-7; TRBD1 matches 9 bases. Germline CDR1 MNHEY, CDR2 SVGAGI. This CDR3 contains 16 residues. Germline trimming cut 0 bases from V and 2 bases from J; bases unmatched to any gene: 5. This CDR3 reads CASSYSIQGAPYEQYF. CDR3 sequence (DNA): TGTGCCAGCAGTTACTCGATACAGGGGGCACCCTACGAGCAGTACTTC.

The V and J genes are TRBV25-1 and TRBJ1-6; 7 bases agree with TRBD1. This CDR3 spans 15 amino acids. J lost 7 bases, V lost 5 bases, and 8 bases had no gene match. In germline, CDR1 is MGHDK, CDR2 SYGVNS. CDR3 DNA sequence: TGTGCCAGCAGTTTTTCGGACAGGCCCAATTCACCCCTCCACTTT. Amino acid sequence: CASSFSDRPNSPLHF.

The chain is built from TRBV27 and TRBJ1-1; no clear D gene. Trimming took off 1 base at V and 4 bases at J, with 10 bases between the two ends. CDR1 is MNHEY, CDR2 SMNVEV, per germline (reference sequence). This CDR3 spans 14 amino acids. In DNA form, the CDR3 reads TGTGCCAGCAGTTTATTCGGAGGGCGCACTGAAGCTTTCTTT. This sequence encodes CASSLFGGRTEAFF.

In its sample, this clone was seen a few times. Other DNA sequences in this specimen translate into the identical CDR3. The CDR3 DNA reads as TGTGCCAGCAGTTCTCAGGGTGCGAGCAATCAGCCCCAGCATTTT. It translates to CASSSQGASNQPQHF. The chain combines TRBV28 with TRBJ1-5, with D possibly being TRBD1 (5 bases). V lost 4 bases, J lost 1 base, and 11 bases lay in between. This CDR3 has 15 amino acids. Germline values: CDR1 MDHEN, CDR2 SYDVKM.

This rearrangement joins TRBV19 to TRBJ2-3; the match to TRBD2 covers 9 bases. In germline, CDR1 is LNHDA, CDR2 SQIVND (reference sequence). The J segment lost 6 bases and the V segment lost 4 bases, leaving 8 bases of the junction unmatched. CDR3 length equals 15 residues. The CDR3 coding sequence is TGTGCCAGTAGTACCCTAGCGGGAATGGGGGATACGCAGTATTTT. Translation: CASSTLAGMGDTQYF.

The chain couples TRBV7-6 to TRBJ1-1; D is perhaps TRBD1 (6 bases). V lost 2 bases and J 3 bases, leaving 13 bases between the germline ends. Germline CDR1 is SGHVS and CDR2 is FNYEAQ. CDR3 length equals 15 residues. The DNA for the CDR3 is TGTGCCAGCAGCTTAAGCCAGGGGATGGACACTGAAGCTTTCTTT. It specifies CASSLSQGMDTEAFF.

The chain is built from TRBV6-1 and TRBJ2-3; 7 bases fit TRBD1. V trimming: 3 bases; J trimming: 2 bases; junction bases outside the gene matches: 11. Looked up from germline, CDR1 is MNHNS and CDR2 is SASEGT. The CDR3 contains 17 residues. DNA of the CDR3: TGTGCCAGCAGTGAGGGGACAGTCCCTGTGATCACAGATACGCAGTATTTT. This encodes CASSEGTVPVITDTQYF.

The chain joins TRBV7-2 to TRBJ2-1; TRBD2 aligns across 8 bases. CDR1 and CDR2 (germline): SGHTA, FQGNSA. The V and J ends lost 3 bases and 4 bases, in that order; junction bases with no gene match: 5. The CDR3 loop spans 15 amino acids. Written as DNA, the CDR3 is TGTGCCAGCAGCTTTAGAACGGGAGGGTACAATGAGCAGTTCTTC. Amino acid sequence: CASSFRTGGYNEQFF.

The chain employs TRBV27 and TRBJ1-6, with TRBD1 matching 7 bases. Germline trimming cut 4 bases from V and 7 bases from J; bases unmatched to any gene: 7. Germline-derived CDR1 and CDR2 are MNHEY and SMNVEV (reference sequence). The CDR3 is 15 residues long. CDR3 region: CASSSRQGRNSPLHF. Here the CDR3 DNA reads TGTGCCAGCAGTTCCCGACAGGGTAGGAATTCACCCCTCCACTTT.

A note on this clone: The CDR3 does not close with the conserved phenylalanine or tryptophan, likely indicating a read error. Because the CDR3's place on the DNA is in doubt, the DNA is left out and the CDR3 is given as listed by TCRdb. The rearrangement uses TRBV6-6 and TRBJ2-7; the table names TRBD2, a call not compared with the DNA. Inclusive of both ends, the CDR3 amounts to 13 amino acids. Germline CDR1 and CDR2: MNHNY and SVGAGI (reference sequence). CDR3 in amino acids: CASSYSAYAAGPY.

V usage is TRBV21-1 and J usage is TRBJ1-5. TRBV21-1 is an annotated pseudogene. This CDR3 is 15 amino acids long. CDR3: CASRSEARRNQPQHF. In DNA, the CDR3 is TGTGCCAGCAGATCCGAAGCCCGGAGAAATCAGCCCCAGCATTTT.

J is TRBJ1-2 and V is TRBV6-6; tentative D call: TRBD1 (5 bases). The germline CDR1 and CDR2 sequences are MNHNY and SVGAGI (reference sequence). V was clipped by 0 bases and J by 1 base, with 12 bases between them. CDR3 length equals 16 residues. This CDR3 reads CASSYSHSGGNYGYTF. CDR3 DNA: TGTGCCAGCAGTTACTCCCACTCCGGGGGTAACTATGGCTACACCTTC.